The 8 T cell receptor beta chains reported below all come from one sample, sequenced in a study of regulatory T cells in long-lasting Graves disease. Construction of TCR beta libraries relied on iRepertoire HTBI primers and on Arm-PCR targeting CDR3 regions. TCRdb processed the multiplex PCR reads anew with MiXCR; each CDR3 protein has one entry. The sample has about 540,000 distinct CDR3 sequences, roughly 14% seen once. The sample's time point: newly diagnosed GD, antithyroid drugs for less than 3 months. RNA from PBMCs was the source of the TCR library. Another study also made use of these data, one on T cells in Graves' hyperthyroidism and ophthalmopathy.

The input for sequencing was peripheral blood mononuclear cells (PBMCs), taken at new diagnosis, from a patient treated with antithyroid drugs. The receptors were sampled from a young man with Graves disease.

This clonotype has a handful of counts. The chain couples TRBV18 to TRBJ1-1; tentative D call: TRBD1 (5 bases). The CDR3 loop spans 13 amino acids. The germline V gene has CDR1 KGHSH and CDR2 LQKENI. V dropped 10 bases and J dropped 1 base, with 13 bases sitting between them. This CDR3 is CATASGGNTEAFF. The CDR3 bases are TGTGCCACCGCCTCCGGGGGGAACACTGAAGCTTTCTTT.

The chain uses TRBV10-1 and TRBJ2-5, with D unresolved. Trimming took 3 bases from V and 3 from J, leaving 8 bases between them. Per germline, CDR1 WNHNN and CDR2 SYGVQD (reference sequence). CDR3 length: 13 residues. The CDR3 sequence: CASSDPTKETQYF. In DNA form, the CDR3 reads TGCGCCAGCAGTGACCCCACGAAAGAGACCCAGTACTTC.

This clonotype was detected ten times or more. The V gene is TRBV2, the J gene TRBJ2-1; D remains unclear. This CDR3 has 14 residues. The V gene's germline CDR1 is SNHLY and CDR2 FYNNEI. V lost 2 bases, J lost 7 bases, and 12 bases lay in between. The CDR3 DNA reads TGTGCCAGCAGTGAAATAGTGTCGGTTAATGAGCAGTTCTTC. Amino acid sequence: CASSEIVSVNEQFF.

This clonotype was counted at least ten times. The genes are TRBV12-3 or TRBV12-4 and TRBJ1-1; 7 positions agree with TRBD1. This CDR3 has 14 residues. J gave up 1 base and V 8 bases, and 7 bases lay outside the gene matches. The chain's CDR3 is CASLRGGQNTEAFF. As DNA, the CDR3 is TGTGCCAGCCTCAGGGGGGGGCAGAACACTGAAGCTTTCTTT.

The chain links TRBV11-1 to TRBJ2-6; D gene unclear. The CDR3 has 14 residues. CDR1 is SGHAT, CDR2 FQDESV, per germline (reference sequence). V dropped 2 bases and J dropped 2 bases, with 4 bases sitting between them. The CDR3 sequence is CASSLLTGANVLTF. The DNA for the CDR3 is TGTGCCAGCAGCTTACTTACTGGGGCCAACGTCCTGACTTTC. Based on the CDR3 plus reference TRBV11-1 and TRBJ2-6, the full variable domain is EAEVAQSPRYKITEKSQAVAFWCDPISGHATLYWYRQILGQGPELLVQFQDESVVDDSQLPKDRFSAERLKGVDSTLKIQPAELGDSAMYLCASSLLTGANVLTFGAGSRLTVL.

This clonotype was recorded a few times. The rearrangement joins TRBV20-1 to TRBJ2-7; 8 bases fit TRBD1. The CDR3 covers 16 residues. V was clipped by 5 bases and J by 3 bases; unmatched bases: 15. Germline CDR1 and CDR2: DFQATT and SNEGSKA (reference sequence). CDR3 nucleotide sequence: TGCAGTGCTTTTAGGACAGGGAAGGTTGGGATCTACGAGCAGTACTTC. This codes for CSAFRTGKVGIYEQYF.

This clonotype was seen a handful of times. The chain employs TRBV7-9 and TRBJ2-1; possibly TRBD2 for D (5 bases). The germline V gene encodes CDR1 SEHNR and CDR2 FQNEAQ (reference sequence). Deletions cut 5 bases from V and 4 bases from J, with 15 bases between. The CDR3 is 15 residues long. The chain's CDR3 is CASSPSDYSYNEQFF. The DNA for the CDR3 is TGTGCCAGCAGCCCGTCCGACTACAGTTACAATGAGCAGTTCTTC.

On this clonotype itself: Sequence at one end of the junction differs from germline and may be a read error. This chain joins TRBV9 and TRBJ1-3; D is unresolved. Germline V gene lookup returns CDR1 SGDLS and CDR2 YYNGEE. This CDR3 region has 15 residues. The chain's CDR3 is CASSAGPSSGNTIYF. DNA of the CDR3: TGTGCCAGTAGCGCAGGTCCCTCGTCTGGAAACACCATATATTTT.